These 17 T cell receptor beta chains originate from one sample sequenced in a study of glioma-infiltrating T cells after dendritic cell vaccination. The data were produced by immunoSEQ multiplex PCR, yet TCRdb's version contains in-frame clones alone and is incomplete. The table includes over 70,000 clones, over 75% detected once. The starting material was blood, obtained before dendritic cell vaccination. The receptors originated from a human donor with glioblastoma.

This clone was detected only once. This rearrangement joins TRBV19 to TRBJ2-2; D ambiguous. The CDR3 consists of 12 residues. Trimming took off 5 bases at V and 6 bases at J, with 7 bases between the two ends. The germline V gene has CDR1 LNHDA and CDR2 SQIVND (reference sequence). This CDR3 reads CASSGPAGELFF. CDR3 DNA sequence: TGTGCCAGTAGTGGGCCTGCCGGGGAGCTGTTTTTT.

The chain has TRBV5-1 and TRBJ2-3, with D unresolved. Trimming took 5 bases from V and 2 from J, leaving 12 bases between them. The germline CDR1 and CDR2 sequences are SGHRS and YFSETQ. This CDR3 has 14 amino acids. The CDR3 DNA follows: TGCGCCAGCAGACCAGAATTATACACAGATACGCAGTATTTT. Its protein is CASRPELYTDTQYF.

V usage is TRBV2 and J usage is TRBJ2-1, with TRBD2 matching 7 bases. CDR3 length: 13 amino acids. V gave up 8 bases and J gave up 4 bases; unmatched junction bases: 5. Germline V gives CDR1 SNHLY, CDR2 FYNNEI. The CDR3 coding sequence is TGTGCCAGCTCTGGGGGGGAGTACAATGAGCAGTTCTTC. It specifies CASSGGEYNEQFF. Full variable domain (outside the CDR3, taken from reference TRBV2 and TRBJ2-1): EPEVTQTPSHQVTQMGQEVILRCVPISNHLYFYWYRQILGQKVEFLVSFYNNEISEKSEIFDDQFSVERPDGSNFTLKIRSTKLEDSAMYFCASSGGEYNEQFFGPGTRLTVL.

A few counts support this clone. The V and J genes are TRBV2 and TRBJ1-1; D is undetermined. This CDR3 comprises 16 residues. Germline CDR1 SNHLY, CDR2 FYNNEI. V was clipped by 10 bases and J by 1 base, with 22 bases between them. The CDR3 spells CATTKSLSAGNTEAFF. DNA of the CDR3: TGTGCCACCACCAAGTCCTTATCAGCGGGGAACACTGAAGCTTTCTTT.

The rearrangement joins TRBV6-5 to TRBJ1-1, with a possible D match to TRBD1 (5 bases). CDR3 length equals 13 residues. Germline CDR1 MNHEY, CDR2 SVGAGI. The V end was cut by 4 bases, the J end by 6 bases, with 12 bases between. The CDR3 loop is CASSWGTWAEAFF. CDR3 coding DNA: TGTGCCAGCAGTTGGGGGACTTGGGCTGAAGCTTTCTTT.

The rearrangement joins TRBV5-1 to TRBJ2-7; possibly TRBD1 for D (6 bases). Trimming shortened V by 3 bases and J by 2 bases, and 12 bases separated the two germline ends. This CDR3 contains 14 residues. The germline CDR1 and CDR2 sequences are SGHRS and YFSETQ. CDR3 loop: CASSSGQSPYEQYV. CDR3 DNA sequence: TGCGCCAGCAGCTCGGGACAATCGCCCTACGAGCAGTACGTC.

This clone was seen a single time. The rearrangement links TRBV18 to TRBJ1-2; TRBD1 might be the D (6 bases). There are 18 residues in the CDR3. V was clipped by 3 bases and J by 5 bases, with 25 bases between them. Germline CDR1 KGHSH, CDR2 LQKENI. The CDR3 loop is CASSPASGQKSPGYGYTF. The CDR3, as DNA: TGTGCCAGCTCACCGGCCTCGGGACAAAAGTCACCTGGATATGGCTACACCTTC.

The chain carries TRBV4-1 and TRBJ2-3, with no clear D. This CDR3 region has 16 residues. V dropped 1 base and J dropped 5 bases, with 16 bases sitting between them. Germline CDR1 and CDR2: MGHRA and YSYEKL. The CDR3 nucleotides are TGCGCCAGCAGCCAAGTCCCTCCGCCTCTAGGAGATACGCAGTATTTT. This translates into CASSQVPPPLGDTQYF.

The chain employs TRBV18 and TRBJ2-2; 8 bases align to TRBD1. Losses at the gene ends were 3 bases for V and 8 bases for J; bases not matched to a gene: 17. From germline, CDR1 is KGHSH and CDR2 LQKENI. The CDR3 is 18 residues long. The CDR3 loop is CASSPNDGQGSSWGELFF. The CDR3 bases are TGTGCCAGCTCACCCAATGATGGACAGGGATCCTCGTGGGGGGAGCTGTTTTTT.

The CDR3 nucleotides are TGTGCCGCAAGGACTAGCGGGGGTTCCTACGAGCAGTACTTC. This sequence encodes CAARTSGGSYEQYF. The rearrangement links TRBV27 to TRBJ2-7; 13 positions agree with TRBD2. The CDR3 spans 14 residues. The junction had 5 bases not matched to a gene; V was cut back by 11 bases and J by 1 base. Germline-derived CDR1 and CDR2 are MNHEY and SMNVEV (reference sequence).

The CDR3 nucleotides are TGTGCCAGCAGTGAAACGAGTTTCTATGGCTACACCTTC. Translation gives CASSETSFYGYTF. The gene calls are TRBV6-1 and TRBJ1-2; D is unresolved. Germline loops: CDR1 MNHNS, CDR2 SASEGT. Deletions cut 2 bases from V and 4 bases from J, with 8 bases between. This CDR3 is 13 amino acids long.

The V call is TRBV28, the J call TRBJ1-1, with D tentatively TRBD1 (5 bases). Germline loops: CDR1 MDHEN, CDR2 SYDVKM. Trimming removed 9 bases from V and 0 bases from J, with 29 bases in between. This CDR3 has 19 amino acids. The CDR3 DNA sequence: TGTGCCAGTCAGTTTATCCCCGGGGGTACCGACGTGGTGAACACTGAAGCTTTCTTT. Amino acid sequence: CASQFIPGGTDVVNTEAFF.

The chain has TRBV25-1 and TRBJ2-5; 8 bases map to TRBD2. Germline CDR1 MGHDK, CDR2 SYGVNS. After removal of 4 bases from V and 7 bases from J, the junction contained 8 bases not matched to a gene. The length of the CDR3 is 14 residues. The CDR3 DNA reads TGTGCCAGCAGTGGAAGCGGGGGCACCTGGACCCAGTACTTC. Residues: CASSGSGGTWTQYF.

The gene calls are TRBV7-9 and TRBJ2-2, with TRBD2 as a possible D gene (6 bases). The CDR3 sequence is 17 residues long. The V end lost 8 bases, the J end lost 4 bases, and 23 bases lay between the germline ends. CDR1 is SEHNR and CDR2 is FQNEAQ in the germline V gene (reference sequence). CDR3 DNA sequence: TGTGCCAGCGGGCTAGCGACAGAGTCCTCAGGCACCGGGGAGCTGTTTTTT. Residues: CASGLATESSGTGELFF. The full variable domain, with the rest looked up from reference TRBV7-9 and TRBJ2-2, is DTGVSQNPRHKITKRGQNVTFRCDPISEHNRLYWYRQTLGQGPEFLTYFQNEAQLEKSRLLSDRFSAERPKGSFSTLEIQRTEQGDSAMYLCASGLATESSGTGELFFGEGSRLTVL.

This rearrangement joins TRBV18 to TRBJ1-3; 8 bases are shared with TRBD1. The germline V gene has CDR1 KGHSH and CDR2 LQKENI. The ends lost 3 bases at V and 0 bases at J; junction bases unmatched: 7. The CDR3 is made up of 17 amino acids. The CDR3: CASSPRQGLSSGNTIYF. The CDR3 bases are TGTGCCAGCTCACCCAGACAGGGGCTAAGCTCTGGAAACACCATATATTTT.

The table lists this clone with a count of one. The V and J genes are TRBV5-1 and TRBJ2-1; tentative D call: TRBD1 (6 bases). The CDR3 contains 17 residues. Germline V gene sequence: CDR1 SGHRS, CDR2 YFSETQ. Trimming removed 4 bases from V and 4 bases from J, with 21 bases in between. CDR3 sequence (DNA): TGCGCCAGCAGCCATAACCCGAGACAGGAGTTTTACAATGAGCAGTTCTTC. Translated: CASSHNPRQEFYNEQFF.

This chain joins TRBV11-2 and TRBJ2-3, with 7 bases lining up with TRBD1. Germline CDR1 is SGHAT and CDR2 is FQNNGV. There are 12 residues in the CDR3. The junction had 2 bases not matched to a gene; V was cut back by 5 bases and J by 6 bases. Here the CDR3 reads CASSPTGDTQYF. The DNA for the CDR3 is TGTGCCAGCAGCCCGACAGGGGATACGCAGTATTTT.